The rows below give T cell receptor beta chains drawn from one sample of a study of blood T cell repertoires in COVID-19. Produced via immunoSEQ multiplex PCR; TCRdb's table is partial and in-frame only. The sample holds some 300,000 clones; approximately 89% are singletons and the top ten take roughly 2.9%. Specimen: PBMCs or T cells enriched from blood (not recorded which). These receptors came from a woman between 50 and 59 years old who had been exposed to COVID-19. Both conserved end residues are trimmed from each CDR3. Fields, in order: clone size, V gene, J gene, CDR3 protein. Not every row has a clone size; where given, it reads once, few, many or a size class.

clone_size: few
v_call: TRBV28
j_call: TRBJ2-1
cdr3_aa: ASSSLGGTGVVNEQF

clone_size: NA
v_call: TRBV5-4
j_call: TRBJ2-7
cdr3_aa: ASSLADEQY

clone_size: NA
v_call: TRBV28
j_call: TRBJ1-2
cdr3_aa: ASNPLRKGDRGYT

clone_size: NA
v_call: TRBV18
j_call: TRBJ2-6
cdr3_aa: ASSPRAPGVGSGANVLT

clone_size: NA
v_call: TRBV5-1
j_call: TRBJ1-5
cdr3_aa: ASRLGGAGNQPQH

clone_size: NA
v_call: TRBV3-1/TRBV3-2
j_call: TRBJ1-6
cdr3_aa: ASSHAGTGFNSPLH

clone_size: NA
v_call: TRBV5-1
j_call: TRBJ2-7
cdr3_aa: ASSLWDSSYEQY

clone_size: NA
v_call: TRBV30
j_call: TRBJ2-7
cdr3_aa: AWNSGGPYEQY

clone_size: NA
v_call: TRBV12-3/TRBV12-4
j_call: TRBJ2-7
cdr3_aa: ASTHGQGKRQY

clone_size: NA
v_call: TRBV11-2
j_call: TRBJ1-5
cdr3_aa: ASSLTGNQPQH

clone_size: NA
v_call: TRBV9
j_call: TRBJ2-3
cdr3_aa: ASSPSGTSTYTDTQY

clone_size: NA
v_call: TRBV7-7
j_call: TRBJ2-2
cdr3_aa: ASSPGTRTGELF

clone_size: NA
v_call: TRBV18
j_call: TRBJ2-7
cdr3_aa: ASSATSGAIEQY

clone_size: once
v_call: TRBV7-2
j_call: TRBJ2-7
cdr3_aa: ASGRQEVSWEQY

clone_size: NA
v_call: TRBV3-1/TRBV3-2
j_call: TRBJ1-2
cdr3_aa: ASSQEVSNRAGYT

clone_size: NA
v_call: TRBV5-1
j_call: TRBJ1-1
cdr3_aa: ASSVQGLGLTEAF

clone_size: NA
v_call: TRBV27
j_call: TRBJ1-1
cdr3_aa: ASIQGGNTEAF

clone_size: NA
v_call: TRBV7-8
j_call: TRBJ1-6
cdr3_aa: ASSFSRQDNSPLH

clone_size: NA
v_call: TRBV5-6
j_call: TRBJ2-7
cdr3_aa: ASSLGASPYEQY

clone_size: NA
v_call: TRBV3-1/TRBV3-2
j_call: TRBJ1-1
cdr3_aa: ASSQDIRRSGATEAF

clone_size: NA
v_call: TRBV27
j_call: TRBJ2-7
cdr3_aa: ASRKDSSYEQY

clone_size: NA
v_call: TRBV2
j_call: TRBJ1-1
cdr3_aa: ASSDTGFTEAF

clone_size: once
v_call: TRBV3-1/TRBV3-2
j_call: TRBJ2-3
cdr3_aa: ASSQPGGYDTQY

clone_size: NA
v_call: TRBV30
j_call: TRBJ1-2
cdr3_aa: AWGGERIYGYT

clone_size: once
v_call: TRBV5-1
j_call: TRBJ2-7
cdr3_aa: ASSLEGGGYYEQY

clone_size: NA
v_call: TRBV24-1
j_call: TRBJ2-3
cdr3_aa: ATSMAQDTTDTQY

clone_size: medium-sized
v_call: TRBV6-5
j_call: TRBJ2-7
cdr3_aa: ASSYGLLGTYEQY

clone_size: few
v_call: TRBV7-9
j_call: TRBJ1-1
cdr3_aa: ASSLDAAESEAF

clone_size: NA
v_call: TRBV15
j_call: TRBJ1-6
cdr3_aa: ATSRDSFSYNSPLH

clone_size: few
v_call: TRBV3-1/TRBV3-2
j_call: TRBJ2-7
cdr3_aa: ASRQASGGFYEQY

clone_size: NA
v_call: TRBV3-1/TRBV3-2
j_call: TRBJ2-5
cdr3_aa: ASSQVQGETQY

clone_size: NA
v_call: TRBV19
j_call: TRBJ1-5
cdr3_aa: ASSTLRGGQPQH

clone_size: NA
v_call: TRBV5-1
j_call: TRBJ1-2
cdr3_aa: ASSLDRAYYGYT

clone_size: NA
v_call: TRBV6-5
j_call: TRBJ1-5
cdr3_aa: ATTGTATNNQPQH

clone_size: once
v_call: TRBV6-5
j_call: TRBJ2-7
cdr3_aa: ASSYSGQGFYEQY

clone_size: NA
v_call: TRBV27
j_call: TRBJ1-6
cdr3_aa: ASSLTIYSPLH

clone_size: NA
v_call: TRBV7-2
j_call: TRBJ2-7
cdr3_aa: ASSLDTGVSYEQY

clone_size: NA
v_call: TRBV30
j_call: TRBJ2-7
cdr3_aa: AWSGRSVSQHYEQY

clone_size: NA
v_call: TRBV3-1/TRBV3-2
j_call: TRBJ2-7
cdr3_aa: ASSDRDSSYEQY

clone_size: once
v_call: TRBV28
j_call: TRBJ1-5
cdr3_aa: ASSLGQGDQPQH

clone_size: NA
v_call: TRBV3-1/TRBV3-2
j_call: TRBJ1-1
cdr3_aa: ASSHAGSEAF

clone_size: few
v_call: TRBV6-1
j_call: TRBJ2-7
cdr3_aa: ASSERTGSSSYEQY

clone_size: NA
v_call: TRBV2
j_call: TRBJ2-1
cdr3_aa: ASKLTGTPGNEQF

clone_size: NA
v_call: TRBV4-1
j_call: TRBJ2-1
cdr3_aa: ASSQGSGRVEQF

clone_size: NA
v_call: TRBV28
j_call: TRBJ1-1
cdr3_aa: ASRSTGGEGYTEAF

clone_size: once
v_call: TRBV7-9
j_call: TRBJ1-2
cdr3_aa: ASSPTGPTVNYGYT

clone_size: NA
v_call: TRBV7-7
j_call: TRBJ2-2
cdr3_aa: ASAGDPGELF

clone_size: NA
v_call: TRBV29-1
j_call: TRBJ1-1
cdr3_aa: SVAVRGDTEAF

clone_size: NA
v_call: TRBV30
j_call: TRBJ1-5
cdr3_aa: AWSVQGSAGVQPQH

clone_size: once
v_call: TRBV19
j_call: TRBJ1-4
cdr3_aa: ASSLRDRGGWRKLF

clone_size: NA
v_call: TRBV27
j_call: TRBJ2-1
cdr3_aa: ASRTTSGGGKQF

clone_size: once
v_call: TRBV28
j_call: TRBJ1-5
cdr3_aa: ASSLWDRPQH

clone_size: NA
v_call: TRBV6-5
j_call: TRBJ1-3
cdr3_aa: ASSFRGSGNTIY

clone_size: NA
v_call: TRBV18
j_call: TRBJ2-7
cdr3_aa: ASSPGTGGLGEQY

clone_size: NA
v_call: TRBV19
j_call: TRBJ1-5
cdr3_aa: ASSIGSAGQPQH

clone_size: NA
v_call: TRBV27
j_call: TRBJ2-7
cdr3_aa: ASRAGGSYEQY

clone_size: few
v_call: TRBV5-1
j_call: TRBJ2-2
cdr3_aa: ASSPSGGNIGELF

clone_size: NA
v_call: TRBV10-3
j_call: TRBJ1-1
cdr3_aa: AISESGQAGNTEAF